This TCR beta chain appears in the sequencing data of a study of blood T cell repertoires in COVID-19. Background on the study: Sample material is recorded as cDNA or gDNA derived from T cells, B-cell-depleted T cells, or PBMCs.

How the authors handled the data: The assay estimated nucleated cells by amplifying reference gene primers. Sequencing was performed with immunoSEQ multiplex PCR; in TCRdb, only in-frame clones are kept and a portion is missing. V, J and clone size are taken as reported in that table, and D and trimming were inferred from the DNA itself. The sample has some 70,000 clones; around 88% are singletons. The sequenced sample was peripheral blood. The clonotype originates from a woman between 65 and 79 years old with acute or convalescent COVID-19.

Here the CDR3 DNA reads TGTGCCAGCTCACCAGGGGCAGACGGGTCACCCCTCCACTTT. Amino acids: CASSPGADGSPLHF. The chain is built from TRBV18 and TRBJ1-6; D possibly corresponds to TRBD1 (5 bases). Deletions cut 2 bases from V and 10 bases from J, with 12 bases between. Looked up from germline, CDR1 is KGHSH and CDR2 is LQKENI. CDR3 length: 14 amino acids.